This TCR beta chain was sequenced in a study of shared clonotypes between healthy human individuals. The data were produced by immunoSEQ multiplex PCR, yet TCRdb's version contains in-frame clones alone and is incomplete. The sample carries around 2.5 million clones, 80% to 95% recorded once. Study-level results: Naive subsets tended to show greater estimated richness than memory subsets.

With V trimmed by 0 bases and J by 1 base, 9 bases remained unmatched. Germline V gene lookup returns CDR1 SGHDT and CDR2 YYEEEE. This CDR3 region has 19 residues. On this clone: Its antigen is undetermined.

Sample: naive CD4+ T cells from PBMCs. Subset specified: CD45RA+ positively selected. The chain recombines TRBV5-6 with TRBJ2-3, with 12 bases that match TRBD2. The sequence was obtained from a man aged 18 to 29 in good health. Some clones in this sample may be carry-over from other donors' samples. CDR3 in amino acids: CASSLAFPRLAGGTDTQYF. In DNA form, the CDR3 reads TGTGCCAGCAGCTTGGCTTTCCCCCGACTAGCGGGAGGCACAGATACGCAGTATTTT.